Shown below are 10 T cell receptor beta chains from a single sample sequenced in a study of cytomegalovirus exposure and HLA in healthy donors. The study ran its PCR with 60 Vbeta and 13 Jbeta primers. Generated by immunoSEQ multiplex PCR, the TCRdb table keeps only in-frame clones and is missing some. The sample lists over 150,000 clones, approximately 76% occurring once. Sequencing was carried out using PBMCs. The receptor set was obtained from a man in his sixties in good health and CMV-seronegative.

This clone appeared once. In DNA, the CDR3 is TGCAGCGTCGATACTAGTCTGGGGGAGCTGTTTTTT. Translation gives CSVDTSLGELFF. The chain couples TRBV29-1 to TRBJ2-2, with D maybe TRBD2 (5 bases). Germline V gives CDR1 SQVTM, CDR2 ANQGSEA. The V and J ends lost 6 bases and 8 bases respectively, with 13 bases between them. This CDR3 has 12 residues.

V is TRBV6-6 and J is TRBJ2-3; 8 nucleotides align to TRBD1. Germline V gives CDR1 MNHNY, CDR2 SVGAGI (reference sequence). The V segment lost 5 bases and the J segment 3 bases; nucleotides outside the gene matches: 7. The CDR3 has 15 residues. The CDR3 loop is CASSGQGTMTDTQYF. For the CDR3, the DNA is TGTGCCAGCAGTGGACAGGGTACTATGACAGATACGCAGTATTTT.

The chain employs TRBV30 and TRBJ1-4, with D unresolved. Looked up from germline, CDR1 is GTSNPN and CDR2 is SVGIG (reference sequence). This CDR3 is built from 13 residues. V lost 0 bases to trimming and J lost 7 bases, with 9 bases between them. The CDR3 sequence: CAWSVSLSEKLFF. The CDR3 DNA reads TGTGCCTGGAGTGTAAGTCTGAGTGAAAAACTGTTTTTT. Full variable domain (missing parts from reference TRBV30 and TRBJ1-4): SQTIHQWPATLVQPVGSPLSLECTVEGTSNPNLYWYRQAAGRGLQLLFYSVGIGQISSEVPQNLSASRPQDRQFILSSKKLLLSDSGFYLCAWSVSLSEKLFFGSGTQLSVL.

V is TRBV5-4 and J is TRBJ1-4; D is undetermined. Germline V gene lookup returns CDR1 SGHNT and CDR2 YYREEE (reference sequence). Trimming stripped 2 bases from V and 6 bases from J, with 8 bases between. The CDR3 covers 13 residues. CDR3 DNA: TGTGCCAGCAGCTTAGAGCCGGATGAAAAACTGTTTTTT. Protein sequence: CASSLEPDEKLFF.

This clone has more than one count but fewer than ten. V and J are TRBV11-2 and TRBJ2-1; tentatively, D is TRBD2 (5 bases). There are 15 residues in the CDR3. V was trimmed by 3 bases and J by 14 bases, leaving 23 bases between them. Looked up from germline, CDR1 is SGHAT and CDR2 is FQNNGV. CDR3 in DNA: TGTGCCAGCAGCTTGTCCGGGGTTGGTTTTAAAGCTAAGTTCTTC. It translates to CASSLSGVGFKAKFF.

The chain joins TRBV6-6 to TRBJ2-3, with D possibly being TRBD1 (5 bases). CDR1 and CDR2 from the germline V gene are MNHNY and SVGAGI (reference sequence). The V end was cut by 5 bases, the J end by 2 bases, with 8 bases between. This CDR3 spans 13 amino acids. CDR3 amino acids: CASSDRATDTQYF. The CDR3, as DNA: TGTGCCAGCAGTGACAGAGCCACAGATACGCAGTATTTT.

The chain employs TRBV7-2 and TRBJ2-3, with D possibly TRBD1 on 7 matching bases. V was trimmed by 4 bases and J by 1 base, leaving 15 bases between them. The CDR3 has 16 amino acids. Germline V gene sequence: CDR1 SGHTA, CDR2 FQGNSA. The CDR3 here is CASSSEGRGGTDTQYF. In DNA form, the CDR3 reads TGTGCCAGCAGCTCCGAGGGCAGGGGGGGCACAGATACGCAGTATTTT.

The V call is TRBV4-1, the J call TRBJ2-7, with TRBD1 as a possible D gene (6 bases). The CDR3 has 13 amino acids. Germline V gene lookup returns CDR1 MGHRA and CDR2 YSYEKL. Trimming shortened V by 4 bases and J by 5 bases, and 12 bases separated the two germline ends. CDR3 protein: CASSLTGSNEQYF. CDR3 in DNA: TGCGCCAGCAGCCTTACAGGGAGCAACGAGCAGTACTTC.

The V and J genes are TRBV13 and TRBJ2-3, with TRBD2 matching over 10 bases. The CDR3 length is 19 residues. The germline CDR1 and CDR2 sequences are PRHDT and FYEKMQ (reference sequence). V lost 0 bases to trimming and J lost 3 bases; unmatched junction nucleotides: 12. CDR3: CASSLGIVERGGDTDTQYF. In DNA, the CDR3 is TGTGCCAGCAGCTTAGGCATCGTTGAGCGGGGGGGCGATACAGATACGCAGTATTTT.

The chain employs TRBV27 and TRBJ2-6; the match to TRBD1 covers 9 bases. The CDR3 is 16 residues long. V shed 5 bases, J shed 4 bases, and the junction held 6 bases outside the gene matches. Germline V CDR1 and CDR2: MNHEY, SMNVEV (reference sequence). CDR3 sequence (DNA): TGTGCCAGCAGTCTACAGGGGGCGGGGGGGGCCAACGTCCTGACTTTC. This sequence encodes CASSLQGAGGANVLTF.